These T cell receptor beta chains were read from a single sample in a study of identical twins. Each CDR3 protein is one row after TCRdb ran MiXCR on the 5' RACE reads. The sample includes hundreds of thousands of distinct CDR3 sequences, around 5.7% seen only once; the top ten take roughly 2%. The sequenced sample consisted of naive T cells sorted from blood. These TCRs come from a young man in good health. The CDR3 runs from the conserved cysteine through the conserved F or W. A D gene is named only where the DNA matches it firmly. Size is stated for part of the rows, as once, few or many counts, or as a class when the clone is expanded.

>many|TRBD2|TRBV7-2|TRBJ2-7
TGTGCCAGCAGCCATAGCGGGAGCTCCTACGAGCAGTACTTC
CASSHSGSSYEQYF
>few|NA|TRBV5-6|TRBJ2-7
TGTGCCAGCAGCTTGACGGGGGGCATCTCCTACGAGCAGTACTTC
CASSLTGGISYEQYF
>few|TRBD2|TRBV7-2|TRBJ2-1
TGTGCCAGCAGCCCTATCGAAGCGGGAGGATCCAATGAGCAGTTCTTC
CASSPIEAGGSNEQFF
>many|NA|TRBV27|TRBJ2-1
TGTGCCAGCAGTGCCCCTAGGGGTTCCTACAATGAGCAGTTCTTC
CASSAPRGSYNEQFF
>many|NA|TRBV7-9|TRBJ1-5
TGTGCCAGCAGCTACGGCCCAGAGCCCCAGCATTTT
CASSYGPEPQHF
>NA|TRBD1|TRBV29-1|TRBJ2-5
TGCAGCGTTGTTCATCCGGGACAGGGTAAAGAGACCCAGTACTTC
CSVVHPGQGKETQYF
>many|TRBD1|TRBV27|TRBJ1-1
TGTGCCAGCAGTCTCGGACAGGGGGCAGGCACTGAAGCTTTCTTT
CASSLGQGAGTEAFF
>few|NA|TRBV7-2|TRBJ2-7
TGTGCCAGCAGCTCGACCCACTACGAGCAGTACTTC
CASSSTHYEQYF
>few|TRBD2|TRBV3-1|TRBJ2-1
TGTGCCAGCAGCCTAGAAATACTAGCGGGCCGGATTAATGAGCAGTTCTTC
CASSLEILAGRINEQFF
>NA|TRBD1|TRBV5-1|TRBJ2-6
TGCGCCAGCAGCTTGGAACAGGGGGCTGGGGCCAACGTCCTGACTTTC
CASSLEQGAGANVLTF
>many|NA|TRBV12-3/TRBV12-4|TRBJ1-6
TGTGCCAGCAGTTTAAGCAGGGGTGCTAATTCACCCCTCCACTTT
CASSLSRGANSPLHF
>NA|NA|TRBV28|TRBJ2-3
TGTGCCAGCCTTAACGTTATAGGAGATACGCAGTATTTT
CASLNVIGDTQYF
>few|TRBD1|TRBV12-3/TRBV12-4|TRBJ2-6
TGTGCCAGCAGGCCGGGACAGCTGACCTCTGGGGCCAACGTCCTGACTTTC
CASRPGQLTSGANVLTF
>NA|NA|TRBV10-3|TRBJ1-2
TGTGCCAATCGGGGGGAGGTTGGCTACACCTTC
CANRGEVGYTF
>few|NA|TRBV5-6|TRBJ1-2
TGTGCCAGCAGCCTAATCGGGGTTGGCTATGGCTACACCTTC
CASSLIGVGYGYTF
>many|TRBD1|TRBV6-1|TRBJ2-1
TGTGCCAGCAGTGAAGGCGGGACAGGGCGGTACAATGAGCAGTTCTTC
CASSEGGTGRYNEQFF
>many|NA|TRBV27|TRBJ1-5
TGTGCCATTAAACAGCCCCAGCATTTT
CAIKQPQHF
>NA|TRBD2|TRBV20-1|TRBJ2-3
TGCAGTGCTGGAGGTCCTAGCGGGAGCACAGATACGCAGTATTTT
CSAGGPSGSTDTQYF
>many|NA|TRBV5-1|TRBJ1-6
TGCGCCAGCAGCCAGGGTTCAAGGGCGTCTAATTCACCCCTCCACTTT
CASSQGSRASNSPLHF
>few|NA|TRBV5-1|TRBJ2-5
TGCGCCAGCAGCTTGGAGGGCAGGAAAGAGACCCAGTACTTC
CASSLEGRKETQYF
>NA|TRBD1|TRBV4-1|TRBJ1-6
TGCGCCAGCAGCCAACTACAGGGGGTTAATTCACCCCTCCACTTT
CASSQLQGVNSPLHF
>few|NA|TRBV7-2|TRBJ2-3
TGTGCCAGCAGACCCGACAGGCCAGATACGCAGTATTTT
CASRPDRPDTQYF